The 28 T cell receptor beta chains given below trace back to one sample, sequenced in a study of blood T cell repertoires in COVID-19. TCRdb's table, derived via immunoSEQ multiplex PCR, lists solely in-frame clones and lacks some. The table shows fewer than 250,000 clones, with about nine tenths occurring only once. Sequenced input: peripheral blood. These TCRs come from a woman aged 40 to 50 with acute or convalescent COVID-19.

J is TRBJ1-2 and V is TRBV2, with 9 bases matching TRBD1. J gave up 8 bases and V 5 bases, and 9 bases lay outside the gene matches. The CDR3 totals 14 residues. Germline V gene sequence: CDR1 SNHLY, CDR2 FYNNEI. CDR3 DNA sequence: TGTGCCAGCAGTATACAGGGGGCCCAGTACGGCTACACCTTC. It translates to CASSIQGAQYGYTF.

The chain recombines TRBV12-3 or TRBV12-4 with TRBJ1-3; D might be TRBD1 (5 bases). The CDR3 spans 13 residues. The CDR3 DNA reads as TGTGGGGCAAGGGACTTGGCTGGAAACACCATATATTTT. Translating gives CGARDLAGNTIYF.

The chain has TRBV14 and TRBJ2-1, with TRBD1 identical over 7 bases. Germline V CDR1 and CDR2: SGHDN, FVKESK. With 4 bases clipped from V and 0 bases from J, the junction kept 3 bases outside the gene matches. The CDR3 has 15 residues. CDR3 protein: CASSPRGSSYNEQFF. CDR3 in DNA: TGTGCCAGCAGCCCCAGGGGGAGCTCCTACAATGAGCAGTTCTTC.

The CDR3 protein is CASSPQENYGYTF. CDR3 DNA sequence: TGTGCCAGCAGCCCACAGGAGAACTATGGCTACACCTTC. The chain has TRBV6-5 and TRBJ1-2, with TRBD1 as a possible D gene (5 bases). The CDR3 runs 13 residues. V lost 6 bases to trimming and J lost 2 bases, with 10 bases between them. Germline V gives CDR1 MNHEY, CDR2 SVGAGI.

This rearrangement joins TRBV7-9 to TRBJ1-2; a possible D gene is TRBD1 (6 bases). The CDR3 spans 15 residues. Deletions cut 2 bases from V and 2 bases from J, with 12 bases between. In germline, CDR1 is SEHNR, CDR2 FQNEAQ (reference sequence). The CDR3 DNA reads TGTGCCAGCAGCTTACAAGGGGGGGTCAACTATGGCTACACCTTC. Translated: CASSLQGGVNYGYTF.

The chain combines TRBV19 with TRBJ1-3; D is unresolved. The germline V and J ends were trimmed by 10 bases and 8 bases, with 24 bases remaining between them. The CDR3 has 15 residues. Germline CDR1 LNHDA, CDR2 SQIVND (reference sequence). CDR3 sequence (DNA): TGTGCCACCGAGGGAAGGACTGGGTTATCGGACACCATATATTTT. Amino acid sequence: CATEGRTGLSDTIYF. Full variable domain (rest looked up from reference TRBV19 and TRBJ1-3): DGGITQSPKYLFRKEGQNVTLSCEQNLNHDAMYWYRQDPGQGLRLIYYSQIVNDFQKGDIAEGYSVSREKKESFPLTVTSAQKNPTAFYLCATEGRTGLSDTIYFGEGSWLTVV.

This clone was observed a few times. The chain joins TRBV6-5 to TRBJ1-5; TRBD1 agrees at 7 bases. CDR1 MNHEY and CDR2 SVGAGI come from the germline V gene. The ends lost 0 bases at V and 4 bases at J; junction bases unmatched: 6. The CDR3 extends over 16 amino acids. The CDR3 is CASSYSGGGRNQPQHF. Here the CDR3 DNA reads TGTGCCAGCAGTTACTCCGGAGGGGGCCGAAATCAGCCCCAGCATTTT.

J is TRBJ2-7 and V is TRBV6-1; 11 nucleotides align to TRBD2. This CDR3 spans 15 amino acids. Per germline, CDR1 MNHNS and CDR2 SASEGT. With 3 bases clipped from V and 4 bases from J, the junction kept 5 bases outside the gene matches. CDR3 bases: TGTGCCAGCAGTGATAGGGCTAGCGGGGGGTACGAGCAGTACGTC. It codes for CASSDRASGGYEQYV.

This clone has a handful of counts. J is TRBJ1-5 and V is TRBV5-6; D unclear. The CDR3 consists of 15 residues. Germline assignment: CDR1 SGHDT and CDR2 YYEEEE. Trimming removed 5 bases at V and 2 bases at J, with 14 bases between. The CDR3, as DNA: TGTGCCAGCAGTCAGGCACTGTGGGGCAATCAGCCCCAGCATTTT. Translation gives CASSQALWGNQPQHF.

This chain uses TRBV7-2 with TRBJ2-2; D possibly corresponds to TRBD1 (7 bases). Per germline, CDR1 SGHTA and CDR2 FQGNSA. CDR3 length equals 16 residues. V was shortened by 8 bases and J by 3 bases, with 19 bases between the two germline ends. The DNA of the CDR3 is TGTGCCAGCTCCTTGGGAGGTAGGGGGCACACCGGGGAGCTGTTTTTT. As protein: CASSLGGRGHTGELFF.

With regard to this clone: Other DNA sequences from this sample encode an identical CDR3 as well. The chain couples TRBV6-2 or TRBV6-3 to TRBJ2-7; no clear D gene. In germline, CDR1 is MNHEY, CDR2 SVGEGT. The CDR3 is 12 amino acids. The CDR3 is CASSYEVYEQYV. CDR3 in DNA: TGTGCCAGCAGTTACGAGGTTTACGAGCAATACGTC.

This clone has a single count. The rearrangement uses TRBV6-1 and TRBJ1-5, with D perhaps TRBD1 (6 bases). This CDR3 is built from 13 residues. CDR1 is MNHNS, CDR2 SASEGT, per germline. The germline V and J ends were trimmed by 7 bases and 6 bases, with 13 bases remaining between them. CDR3 DNA sequence: TGTGCCAGCATCTCACAGGGATCTCAGCCCCAGCATTTT. It codes for CASISQGSQPQHF.

The chain couples TRBV2 to TRBJ1-3; 7 positions match TRBD1. The CDR3 contains 14 residues. The V gene end was trimmed by 6 bases and the J gene end by 4 bases; junction bases not matched to a gene: 6. The germline CDR1 and CDR2 sequences are SNHLY and FYNNEI. The CDR3 reads CASRADRAGNTIYF. CDR3 coding DNA: TGTGCCAGCAGAGCAGACAGGGCAGGAAACACCATATATTTT. The full variable domain, completed using reference TRBV2 and TRBJ1-3, is EPEVTQTPSHQVTQMGQEVILRCVPISNHLYFYWYRQILGQKVEFLVSFYNNEISEKSEIFDDQFSVERPDGSNFTLKIRSTKLEDSAMYFCASRADRAGNTIYFGEGSWLTVV.

The chain carries TRBV19 and TRBJ1-2, with D unclear. The V gene's germline CDR1 is LNHDA and CDR2 SQIVND (reference sequence). The CDR3 loop spans 13 amino acids. Trimming took 5 bases from V and 4 from J, leaving 11 bases between them. CDR3 residues: CASSPDAPYGYTF. The CDR3 DNA sequence: TGTGCCAGTAGTCCAGATGCCCCCTATGGCTACACCTTC.

Note on this clone: This same CDR3 is encoded by further DNA sequences in the sample. This sequence joins TRBV9 and TRBJ2-1; 8 nucleotides agree with TRBD1. The germline V gene encodes CDR1 SGDLS and CDR2 YYNGEE. The CDR3 totals 13 residues. Trimming took 3 bases from V and 8 from J; bases not matched to a gene: 4. This CDR3 reads CASSEGTGDEQFF. The DNA of the CDR3 is TGTGCCAGCAGCGAAGGGACAGGCGATGAGCAGTTCTTC.

The chain joins TRBV30 to TRBJ1-3, with 7 nucleotides matching TRBD1. The CDR3 is made up of 17 amino acids. V shed 0 bases and J 0 bases; nucleotides not matched to a gene: 8. Germline assignment: CDR1 GTSNPN and CDR2 SVGIG (reference sequence). The CDR3 region has the DNA TGTGCCTGGAGTGTACTGCGGGACAGCCGCTCTGGAAACACCATATATTTT. It specifies CAWSVLRDSRSGNTIYF.

In DNA, the CDR3 is TGTGCCAGCAGTGGGGGGTCCACAGGGGGCGGAAACACCATATATTTT. Translated: CASSGGSTGGGNTIYF. The gene calls are TRBV6-1 and TRBJ1-3; TRBD1 agrees at 9 bases. The CDR3 consists of 16 residues. V dropped 4 bases and J dropped 4; count of bases not matched to a gene: 8. The germline V gene has CDR1 MNHNS and CDR2 SASEGT.

DNA of the CDR3: TGTGCCAGCAGTTTCCTAGTGGAGACCCAGTACTTC. Translation: CASSFLVETQYF. The chain couples TRBV2 to TRBJ2-5; D unclear. The V gene's germline CDR1 is SNHLY and CDR2 FYNNEI. The CDR3 is 12 amino acids. V was shortened by 5 bases and J by 5 bases, with 9 bases between the two germline ends. Based on the CDR3 plus reference TRBV2 and TRBJ2-5, the full variable domain is EPEVTQTPSHQVTQMGQEVILRCVPISNHLYFYWYRQILGQKVEFLVSFYNNEISEKSEIFDDQFSVERPDGSNFTLKIRSTKLEDSAMYFCASSFLVETQYFGPGTRLLVL.

The chain couples TRBV3-1 (or the pseudogene TRBV3-2) to TRBJ1-3, with a possible D match to TRBD1 (6 bases). The CDR3 runs 14 residues. CDR1 is LGHDT and CDR2 is YNNKEL in the germline V gene (reference sequence). Trimming took off 3 bases at V and 1 base at J, with 7 bases between the two ends. The DNA of the CDR3 is TGTGCCAGCAGCCAGCAGGGGTCTGGAAACACCATATATTTT. Translating it yields CASSQQGSGNTIYF.

The rearrangement joins TRBV7-9 to TRBJ1-5, with D possibly TRBD1 on 6 matching bases. V lost 5 bases, J lost 10 bases, and 21 bases lay in between. The CDR3 has 15 residues. Germline V gene lookup returns CDR1 SEHNR and CDR2 FQNEAQ (reference sequence). In DNA form, the CDR3 reads TGTGCCAGCAGCACTGGACAGTTTCGGGAAGGACCCCAGCATTTT. This sequence encodes CASSTGQFREGPQHF. Variable domain in full (rest from reference TRBV7-9 and TRBJ1-5): DTGVSQNPRHKITKRGQNVTFRCDPISEHNRLYWYRQTLGQGPEFLTYFQNEAQLEKSRLLSDRFSAERPKGSFSTLEIQRTEQGDSAMYLCASSTGQFREGPQHFGDGTRLSIL.

This sequence joins TRBV5-8 and TRBJ2-5; 7 nucleotides align to TRBD2. The CDR3 covers 13 residues. Germline CDR1 SGHTS, CDR2 YDEGEE. Losses at the gene ends were 0 bases for V and 7 bases for J; bases not matched to a gene: 3. CDR3: CASSLAKRGTQYF. Here the CDR3 DNA reads TGTGCCAGCAGCTTGGCCAAGCGGGGGACCCAGTACTTC.

This clone appeared a single time. The rearrangement links TRBV3-1 (or the pseudogene TRBV3-2) to TRBJ1-3, with D hard to call. The CDR3 is 14 residues long. CDR1 is LGHDT, CDR2 YNNKEL, per germline (reference sequence). Trimming left V 4 bases short and J 0 bases short, with 7 bases between. The CDR3 loop reads CASSPAASGNTIYF. The CDR3 DNA follows: TGTGCCAGCAGCCCGGCGGCCTCTGGAAACACCATATATTTT.

CDR3 coding DNA: TGTGCCACCAAGGGGATAACTGAAGCTTTCTTT. Protein: CATKGITEAFF. The chain links TRBV27 to TRBJ1-1; possibly TRBD1 for D (5 bases). The CDR3 has 11 amino acids. V was cut by 10 bases and J by 5 bases, with 11 bases left in between. Germline V gene data show CDR1 as MNHEY and CDR2 as SMNVEV (reference sequence).

The chain employs TRBV2 and TRBJ1-6; no clear D. This CDR3 is built from 13 residues. Between the trimmed V and J ends, which lost 4 bases and 4 bases, there was a span of 5 bases. CDR1 and CDR2 from the germline V gene are SNHLY and FYNNEI. In nucleotides, the CDR3 is TGTGCCAGCAGTGGGGAGTATAATTCACCCCTCCACTTT. Translation gives CASSGEYNSPLHF.

CDR3 region: CAWSLPGRSNQPQHF. CDR3 DNA: TGTGCCTGGAGCCTGCCGGGGAGAAGTAATCAGCCCCAGCATTTT. The chain employs TRBV30 and TRBJ1-5; D not resolved. The CDR3 covers 15 residues. Trimming stripped 3 bases from V and 4 bases from J, with 16 bases between. Germline CDR1 reads GTSNPN; CDR2 reads SVGIG (reference sequence).

The chain recombines TRBV5-1 with TRBJ2-3; D is perhaps TRBD2 (6 bases). The CDR3 is made up of 18 amino acids. Germline V gene lookup returns CDR1 SGHRS and CDR2 YFSETQ. Trimming removed 2 bases from V and 5 bases from J, with 24 bases in between. The CDR3 nucleotides read TGCGCCAGCAGCTTCAATCGGGACTCAACTATTTGGGGAGATACGCAGTATTTT. Its protein product is CASSFNRDSTIWGDTQYF.

This chain joins TRBV3-1 (or the pseudogene TRBV3-2) and TRBJ2-3; tentatively, D is TRBD1 (6 bases). The CDR3 totals 13 residues. V lost 5 bases, J lost 3 bases, and 9 bases lay in between. Germline CDR1 reads LGHDT; CDR2 reads YNNKEL (reference sequence). This CDR3 reads CASSNQGTDTQYF. The CDR3 bases are TGTGCCAGCAGCAACCAGGGGACAGATACGCAGTATTTT.

This clone was seen a handful of times. The chain carries TRBV6-5 and TRBJ1-4, with 8 bases matching TRBD1. The CDR3 extends over 15 amino acids. Germline V gene lookup returns CDR1 MNHEY and CDR2 SVGAGI. The V segment lost 2 bases and the J segment 5 bases; nucleotides outside the gene matches: 4. The CDR3 loop is CASSYLTGDNEKLFF. The CDR3 DNA reads TGTGCCAGCAGTTACCTGACAGGGGACAATGAAAAACTGTTTTTT.